The present entry profiles one T cell receptor (beta chain) with its context. Its antigen is not yet known. No base-level quality is on record; no much larger clone is a single base apart. The immunoSEQ Assay, a bias-controlled multiplex PCR, was used to amplify TCRbeta CDR3 regions from genomic DNA. As for how the authors treated the data: Nucleated cell counts per sample were estimated from amplification of reference gene primers within the assay. Sequence reads were collapsed and filtered to measure the absolute abundance of every unique TCRbeta CDR3 rearrangement. For each sample, productive Simpson clonality was calculated as the square root of Simpson's diversity index over productive rearrangements. The table was pulled from immuneACCESS by TCRdb, which kept in-frame rearrangements only. Such tables lose some clones; where checked, under half of the loss comes from unresolved V genes, and the rest has no known cause. For V, J and clone size, that table is used; D and trimming come from the DNA. In this sample the table shows about 240,000 clones, roughly 90% of which occur a single time. The ten largest clones add up to just over 2.5% of the sample.

The data stem from a study of blood T cell repertoires in COVID-19 (dated by TCRdb to the early 2020s). In terms of the full investigation: Samples covering the acute and convalescent phases of COVID-19 were provided by collaborators in the United States, Italy and Spain. The material from the prospective study consisted of cDNA or gDNA derived from T cells, B-cell-depleted T cells, or PBMCs. Subjects who had been exposed to COVID-19, were actively infected with it, or had recovered from it provided the deeply sampled blood TCRbeta repertoires that made up the dataset. The repertoires were made available in a free public database intended to serve as a resource for research on the immune response to SARS-CoV-2. Samples came from the ongoing ImmuneRACE study (first 160 participants) plus 1,254 subjects from 6 global collaborators. Sample metadata almost always included a de-identified subject ID, COVID-19 status, age in years and sex. Where HLA class I and class II types were available, the types were taken from metadata supplied by the sample provider, not from assay-based typing.

The germline V gene supplies CDR1 SGHVS and CDR2 FQNEAQ. The CDR3, cysteine through phenylalanine, is 14 amino acids long. Just the 42-base CDR3 DNA is kept, in frame starting at base 1. Trimming leaves V shorter by 4 bases and J shorter by 10 bases, with the junction holding 9 bases beyond the gene matches. Participants in the prospective study were aged about 18 to 95 years, lived in about two dozen United States geographic areas, and enrolled through a virtual design. In the prospective study, participants were assigned to cohorts based on the clinical history participants reported in a screening survey and a study questionnaire. Each participant in the prospective study had whole blood, serum and a nasopharyngeal or oropharyngeal swab collected by mobile phlebotomists. Additional blood draws and questionnaires over an approximately two-month period could optionally be provided by prospective study participants. Before DNA extraction, prospective study blood samples were shipped either frozen or at room temperature.

General findings and caveats noted by the study authors: Clinical and demographic metadata were provided uncurated, with the amount varying by source and participant.

The chain links TRBV7-8 with TRBJ2-2, with 7 middle bases fitting TRBD2. The specimen sequenced was PBMCs or T cells enriched from blood (not recorded which). The receptor was derived from a woman in her 30s with acute COVID-19. The nucleotide sequence reads as follows: TGTGCCAGCAGCTACGGCGGGGGTGGAGCGGAGCTGTTTTTT. This translates into CASSYGGGGAELFF.